This entry is about one T cell receptor (beta chain). The antigen remains undetermined. The data belong to a study of CD8+ T cells in alopecia areata. Study context: It was oral tofacitinib, at 5 to 10 mg twice daily, that treated patients received.

The authors extracted RNA and reverse transcribed it into cDNA as the sequencing template. TCRdb's table, derived via immunoSEQ multiplex PCR, lists solely in-frame clones and lacks some. The data show more than 10,000 clones, 55% to 65% seen once. Obtained from alopecia areata patients were lesional scalp punch biopsies along with peripheral blood. CDR3 size: 18 residues. Germline lookup yields CDR1 MDHEN and CDR2 SYDVKM. Trimming stripped 1 base from V and 0 bases from J, with 16 bases between. Findings and limits, study-wide: Lesional scalp, notably in alopecia totalis/universalis, had clonality above that of normal scalp.

The chain employs TRBV28 and TRBJ1-3; D unclear. Here the sequenced sample was skin, taken at week 0. This TCR was recovered from a human donor with alopecia areata. CDR3 residues: CASSLSPRLQLSGNTIYF. DNA of the CDR3: TGTGCCAGCAGTTTATCCCCAAGGTTACAGCTCTCTGGAAACACCATATATTTT.